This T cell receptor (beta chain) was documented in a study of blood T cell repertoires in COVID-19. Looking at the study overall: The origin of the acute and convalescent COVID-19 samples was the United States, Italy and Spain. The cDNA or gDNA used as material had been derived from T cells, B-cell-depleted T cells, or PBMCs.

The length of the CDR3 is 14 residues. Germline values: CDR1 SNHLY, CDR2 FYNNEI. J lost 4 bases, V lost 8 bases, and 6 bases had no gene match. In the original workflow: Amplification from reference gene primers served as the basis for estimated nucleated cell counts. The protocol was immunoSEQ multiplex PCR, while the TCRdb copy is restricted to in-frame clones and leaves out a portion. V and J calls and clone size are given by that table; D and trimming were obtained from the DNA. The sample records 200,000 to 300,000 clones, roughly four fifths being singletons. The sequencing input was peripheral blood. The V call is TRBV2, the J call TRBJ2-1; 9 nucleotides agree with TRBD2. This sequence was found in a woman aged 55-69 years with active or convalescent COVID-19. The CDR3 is CASRGGVVYNEQFF. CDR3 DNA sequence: TGTGCCAGCCGCGGGGGGGTGGTTTACAATGAGCAGTTCTTC.